Below, one TCR beta chain is given with its context. The clone's antigen remains unknown. The record has no base qualities; no much larger clone is one base away. The data belong to a study of blood T cell repertoires in COVID-19 (dated by TCRdb to 2018 to 2021). Study-wide context: Samples covering the acute and convalescent phases of COVID-19 were provided by collaborators in the United States, Italy and Spain. The prospective study material was composed of cDNA or gDNA derived from T cells, B-cell-depleted T cells, or PBMCs. Subjects who had been exposed to COVID-19, were actively infected with it, or had recovered from it provided the deeply sampled blood TCRbeta repertoires that made up the dataset. The repertoires were made available in a free public database intended to serve as a resource for research on the immune response to SARS-CoV-2. The samples were drawn from the first 160 participants of the ongoing ImmuneRACE study and from some 1,300 subjects provided by 6 global collaborators. Sample metadata almost always included a de-identified subject ID, COVID-19 status, age in years and sex. Where available, HLA class I and class II types were taken from metadata supplied by the sample provider and were not determined by assay-based typing. Broader findings and caveats from the paper: The amount of clinical and demographic metadata varied by source and participant and was provided uncurated.

TCRbeta CDR3 regions were amplified from genomic DNA using the immunoSEQ Assay, a bias-controlled multiplex PCR. Per the original workflow: Within the assay, amplification of reference gene primers was used to estimate how many nucleated cells each sample contained. To quantify the absolute abundance of each unique TCRbeta CDR3 rearrangement, sequence reads were collapsed and filtered. For each sample, productive Simpson clonality was calculated by taking the square root of Simpson's diversity index across productive rearrangements. In TCRdb, the immuneACCESS table is reduced to in-frame sequences with V and J assigned. These tables do not hold every clone; where another copy was compared, an unresolved V gene accounts for under half, and the others remain unexplained. The DNA gave D and trimming, while V, J and clone size come from that table. This sample has tens of thousands of clones in its table, and approximately 89% of those were observed once. Jointly, the top ten make up approximately 1.8% of the sample.

The CDR3 covers 15 residues, taking in both the cysteine and the phenylalanine. The DNA shown is the 45-base CDR3, in frame from base 1. V is pared back by 2 bases and J by 3 bases, with 17 bases lying between the germline termini. CDR1 and CDR2 (GTSNPN, SVGIG) derive from the germline V gene (reference sequence). Collaborating institutions collected whole blood in K2EDTA tubes following their own protocols. Collaborator samples were shipped for TCRbeta analysis as frozen whole blood, isolated PBMCs, or DNA extracted from either sample type. The sequenced material came from peripheral blood. The rearrangement combines TRBV30 with TRBJ2-7, and perhaps TRBD2 as D gene, on 7 matching bases. The TCR comes from a woman aged 55 to 70 with acute or convalescent COVID-19. Here the CDR3 is given as CAWSPWGLADYEQYF. The nucleotide sequence is TGTGCCTGGAGTCCGTGGGGGCTAGCGGACTACGAGCAGTACTTC.